A single sample gave rise to the 14 T cell receptor beta chains below, sequenced in a study of blood T cell repertoires in COVID-19. Profiled with immunoSEQ multiplex PCR; TCRdb holds only in-frame clones, not every one. The data contain 150,000 to 200,000 clones, approximately 88% of them singletons. Sequenced material: PBMCs or T cells enriched from blood (not recorded which). The receptors were sampled from a woman between 18 and 30 years old who had recovered from COVID-19.

In its sample, this clone was seen once. The V call is TRBV9, the J call TRBJ2-2; maybe TRBD2 (7 bases). V was clipped by 3 bases and J by 2 bases, with 14 bases between them. Germline loops: CDR1 SGDLS, CDR2 YYNGEE. CDR3 length: 16 residues. The CDR3 loop is CASSALTGGNTGELFF. The CDR3, as DNA: TGTGCCAGCAGCGCGCTCACGGGGGGCAACACCGGGGAGCTGTTTTTT.

The V and J genes are TRBV30 and TRBJ1-5, with 7 bases that match TRBD1. The CDR3 sequence is 14 residues long. The V gene end was trimmed by 3 bases and the J gene end by 10 bases; junction bases not matched to a gene: 12. Germline V gene sequence: CDR1 GTSNPN, CDR2 SVGIG (reference sequence). The CDR3 nucleotides read TGTGCCTGGAGCCTTGGGGACAGATTTTACCCCCAGCATTTT. Amino acids: CAWSLGDRFYPQHF.

The chain carries TRBV5-1 and TRBJ2-1, with TRBD2 matching 9 bases. Germline CDR1 SGHRS, CDR2 YFSETQ. CDR3 length equals 15 residues. Unmatched junction bases numbered 7, after V lost 0 bases and J lost 9 bases. The CDR3 reads CASSLERGVYIEQFF. CDR3 nucleotide sequence: TGCGCCAGCAGCTTGGAGCGGGGGGTTTATATTGAGCAGTTCTTC.

The chain joins TRBV6-8 to TRBJ2-3, with TRBD2 matching 8 bases. Germline assignment: CDR1 MNHGY and CDR2 SAAAGT. The CDR3 has 15 amino acids. V lost 4 bases, J lost 3 bases, and 6 bases stayed unmatched. CDR3 amino acids: CASSSSREGTDTQYF. CDR3 bases: TGTGCCAGCAGTTCGTCCCGGGAGGGGACAGATACGCAGTATTTT.

The J gene is TRBJ2-5, the V gene TRBV27; 8 positions match TRBD2. The CDR3 totals 13 residues. Unmatched junction bases numbered 11, after V lost 8 bases and J lost 9 bases. Germline V CDR1 and CDR2: MNHEY, SMNVEV (reference sequence). The CDR3 DNA reads as TGTGCCAGCTACTTGGTCGGGGGGGCGGCCCAGTACTTC. This translates into CASYLVGGAAQYF.

The rearrangement uses TRBV11-2 and TRBJ1-4, with 7 bases fitting TRBD1. Per germline, CDR1 SGHAT and CDR2 FQNNGV. The CDR3 extends over 15 amino acids. V lost 1 base and J lost 4; bases outside the gene matches: 3. The CDR3 bases are TGTGCCAGCAGCTTAGTAGGGGGCTATAATGAAAAACTGTTTTTT. It codes for CASSLVGGYNEKLFF.

The chain joins TRBV30 to TRBJ1-1; TRBD1 matches 8 bases. This CDR3 contains 14 residues. Trimming removed 4 bases from V and 1 base from J; junction bases left unmatched: 5. Germline V gene lookup returns CDR1 GTSNPN and CDR2 SVGIG (reference sequence). DNA for the CDR3: TGTGCCTGGAAACCGACAGGGGCGAACACTGAAGCTTTCTTT. This sequence encodes CAWKPTGANTEAFF.

The CDR3 DNA reads as TGTGCCAGCCAGGAGGCGGGGGCTCGTGGCGGGGAGCTGTTTTTT. This gives the protein CASQEAGARGGELFF. V usage is TRBV2 and J usage is TRBJ2-2; perhaps TRBD2 as D (7 bases). Per the germline V gene, CDR1 is SNHLY and CDR2 is FYNNEI. V dropped 8 bases and J dropped 7 bases, with 20 bases sitting between them. The CDR3 consists of 15 residues.

V usage is TRBV24-1 and J usage is TRBJ2-7; 10 bases line up with TRBD1. J was trimmed by 7 bases and V by 4 bases; bases with no gene match: 18. The CDR3 sequence is 18 residues long. CDR1 is KGHDR, CDR2 SFDVKD, per germline. CDR3 protein: CATSEPPGTGVLAGEQYF. The CDR3 DNA follows: TGTGCCACCAGTGAACCTCCCGGGACAGGGGTTTTGGCAGGGGAGCAGTACTTC.

V is TRBV12-5 and J is TRBJ2-1; tentatively, D is TRBD1 (6 bases). V lost 6 bases and J lost 6, with 9 bases in between. The CDR3 is 12 residues long. From germline, CDR1 is LGHNT and CDR2 FRNRAP. The CDR3 here is CASGQDSNEQFF. The DNA for the CDR3 is TGTGCTAGTGGCCAGGACAGCAATGAGCAGTTCTTC.

The chain carries TRBV19 and TRBJ1-4, with 8 bases that match TRBD1. The CDR3 loop spans 15 amino acids. Per germline, CDR1 LNHDA and CDR2 SQIVND (reference sequence). V was clipped by 8 bases and J by 0 bases; unmatched bases: 5. In DNA, the CDR3 is TGTGCCAGTCAATCACAGGGGGCAACTAATGAAAAACTGTTTTTT. It yields the protein CASQSQGATNEKLFF.

The chain couples TRBV6-5 to TRBJ2-7; 8 nucleotides align to TRBD1. CDR3 length: 14 residues. Trimming cost V 1 base and J 7 bases; bases outside gene matches: 6. The germline CDR1 and CDR2 sequences are MNHEY and SVGAGI. The CDR3: CASSYLDRVGEQYF. CDR3 coding DNA: TGTGCCAGCAGTTACTTGGACAGGGTGGGGGAGCAGTACTTC.

This clone was seen a handful of times. The CDR3 DNA reads TGTGCCAGCAAAATGATGGACAGGTTACTGTTTTTT. It is translated as CASKMMDRLLFF. The chain carries TRBV12-3 or TRBV12-4 and TRBJ1-4, with TRBD1 identical over 7 bases. V dropped 7 bases and J dropped 13; count of bases not matched to a gene: 9. This CDR3 has 12 amino acids.

The chain uses TRBV2 and TRBJ1-5; possible D gene TRBD1, 5 bases. V lost 8 bases and J 0 bases, leaving 8 bases between the germline ends. Germline V gives CDR1 SNHLY, CDR2 FYNNEI. This CDR3 region has 13 residues. The CDR3 loop is CASGGDSNQPQHF. As DNA, the CDR3 is TGTGCCAGCGGGGGGGATAGCAATCAGCCCCAGCATTTT.